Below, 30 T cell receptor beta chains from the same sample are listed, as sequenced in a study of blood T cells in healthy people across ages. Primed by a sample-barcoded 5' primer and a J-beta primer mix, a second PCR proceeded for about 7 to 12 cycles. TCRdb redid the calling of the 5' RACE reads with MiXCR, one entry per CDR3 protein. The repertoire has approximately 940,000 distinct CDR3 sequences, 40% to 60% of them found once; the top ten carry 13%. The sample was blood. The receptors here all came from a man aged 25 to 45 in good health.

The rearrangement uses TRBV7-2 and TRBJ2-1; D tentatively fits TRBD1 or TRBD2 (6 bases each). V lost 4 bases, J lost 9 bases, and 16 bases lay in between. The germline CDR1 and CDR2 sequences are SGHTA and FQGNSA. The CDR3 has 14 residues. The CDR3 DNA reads TGTGCCAGCAGCTCCGCTGGGGGGCCATTTGAGCAGTTCTTC. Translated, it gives CASSSAGGPFEQFF.

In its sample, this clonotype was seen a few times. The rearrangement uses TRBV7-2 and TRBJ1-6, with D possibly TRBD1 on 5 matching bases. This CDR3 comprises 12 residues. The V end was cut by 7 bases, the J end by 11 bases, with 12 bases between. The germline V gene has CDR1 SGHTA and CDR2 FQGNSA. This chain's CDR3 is CASTDLGAPLHF. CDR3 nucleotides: TGTGCCAGCACCGACTTGGGGGCACCCCTCCACTTT.

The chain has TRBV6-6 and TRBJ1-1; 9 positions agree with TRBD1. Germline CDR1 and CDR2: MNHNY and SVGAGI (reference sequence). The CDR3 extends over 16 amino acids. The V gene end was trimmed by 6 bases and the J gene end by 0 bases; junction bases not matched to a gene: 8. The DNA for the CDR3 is TGTGCCAGCAGCCCCACGGGGACAGGGATGAACACTGAAGCTTTCTTT. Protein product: CASSPTGTGMNTEAFF.

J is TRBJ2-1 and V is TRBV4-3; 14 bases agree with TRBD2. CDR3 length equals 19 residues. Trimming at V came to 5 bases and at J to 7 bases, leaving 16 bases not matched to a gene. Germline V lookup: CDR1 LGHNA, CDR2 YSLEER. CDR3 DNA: TGCGCCAGCAGCTCGCCGGGACTAGCGGGGGAGGATGGTTCAAATGAGCAGTTCTTC. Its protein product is CASSSPGLAGEDGSNEQFF.

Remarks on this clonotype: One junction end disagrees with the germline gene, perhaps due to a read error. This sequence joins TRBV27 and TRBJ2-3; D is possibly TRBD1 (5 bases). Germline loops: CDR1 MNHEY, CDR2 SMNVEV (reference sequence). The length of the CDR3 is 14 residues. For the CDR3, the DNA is TGTGCCAGCAGTTTCGAACAGGCCACAGATACGCGGTATTTT. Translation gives CASSFEQATDTRYF.

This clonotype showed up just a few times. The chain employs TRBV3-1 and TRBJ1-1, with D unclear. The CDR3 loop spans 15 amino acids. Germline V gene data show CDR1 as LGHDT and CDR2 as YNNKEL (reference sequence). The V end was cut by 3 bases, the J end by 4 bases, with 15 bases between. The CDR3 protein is CASSQLARYVTEAFF. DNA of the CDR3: TGTGCCAGCAGCCAGTTAGCCAGGTACGTCACTGAAGCTTTCTTT.

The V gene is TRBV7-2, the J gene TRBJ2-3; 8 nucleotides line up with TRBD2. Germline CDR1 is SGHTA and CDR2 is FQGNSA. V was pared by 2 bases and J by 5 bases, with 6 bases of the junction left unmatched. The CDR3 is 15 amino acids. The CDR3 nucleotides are TGTGCCAGCAGCTTAAGGCGGGGGGCCGGAGATACGCAGTATTTT. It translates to CASSLRRGAGDTQYF. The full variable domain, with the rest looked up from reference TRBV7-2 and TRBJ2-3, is GAGVSQSPSNKVTEKGKDVELRCDPISGHTALYWYRQSLGQGLEFLIYFQGNSAPDKSGLPSDRFSAERTGGSVSTLTIQRTQQEDSAVYLCASSLRRGAGDTQYFGPGTRLTVL.

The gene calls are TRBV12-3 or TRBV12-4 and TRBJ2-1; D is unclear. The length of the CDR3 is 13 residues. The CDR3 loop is CADGQNGYNEQFF. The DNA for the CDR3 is TGTGCTGACGGCCAAAATGGCTACAATGAGCAGTTCTTC.

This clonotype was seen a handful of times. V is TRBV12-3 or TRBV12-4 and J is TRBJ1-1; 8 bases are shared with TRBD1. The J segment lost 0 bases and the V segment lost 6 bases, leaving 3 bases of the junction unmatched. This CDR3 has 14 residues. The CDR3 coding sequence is TGTGCCAGCAGCCAGGGGGCCCTGAACACTGAAGCTTTCTTT. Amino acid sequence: CASSQGALNTEAFF.

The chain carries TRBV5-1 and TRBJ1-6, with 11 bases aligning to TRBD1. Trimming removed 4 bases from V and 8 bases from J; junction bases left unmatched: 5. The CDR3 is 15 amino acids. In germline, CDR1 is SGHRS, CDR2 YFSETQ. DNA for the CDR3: TGCGCCAGCAGCGGGGGACAGGGGGGTTATTCACCCCTCCACTTT. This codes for CASSGGQGGYSPLHF.

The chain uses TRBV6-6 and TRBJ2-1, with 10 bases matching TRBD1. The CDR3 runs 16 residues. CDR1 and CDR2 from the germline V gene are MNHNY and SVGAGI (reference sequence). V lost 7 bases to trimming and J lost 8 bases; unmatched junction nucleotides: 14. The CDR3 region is CASIKTAGQGEYEQFF. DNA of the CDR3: TGTGCCAGCATTAAGACAGCCGGACAGGGGGAGTATGAGCAGTTCTTC.

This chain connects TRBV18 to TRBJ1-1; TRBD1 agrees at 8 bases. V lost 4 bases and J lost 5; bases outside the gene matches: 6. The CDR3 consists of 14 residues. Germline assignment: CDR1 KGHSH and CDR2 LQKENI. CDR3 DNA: TGTGCCAGCTCACTTTTCCAGGGGGCAACTGAAGCTTTCTTT. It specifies CASSLFQGATEAFF.

CDR3: CASSYGGLSSGANVLTF. In DNA form, the CDR3 reads TGCGCCAGCAGCTACGGGGGCCTAAGCTCTGGGGCCAACGTCCTGACTTTC. The chain uses TRBV5-1 and TRBJ2-6; D is tentatively TRBD1 or TRBD2 (6 bases each). V was clipped by 3 bases and J by 0 bases, with 13 bases between them. In germline, CDR1 is SGHRS, CDR2 YFSETQ. The CDR3 is made up of 17 amino acids. The full variable domain, with the rest looked up from reference TRBV5-1 and TRBJ2-6, is KAGVTQTPRYLIKTRGQQVTLSCSPISGHRSVSWYQQTPGQGLQFLFEYFSETQRNKGNFPGRFSGRQFSNSRSEMNVSTLELGDSALYLCASSYGGLSSGANVLTFGAGSRLTVL.

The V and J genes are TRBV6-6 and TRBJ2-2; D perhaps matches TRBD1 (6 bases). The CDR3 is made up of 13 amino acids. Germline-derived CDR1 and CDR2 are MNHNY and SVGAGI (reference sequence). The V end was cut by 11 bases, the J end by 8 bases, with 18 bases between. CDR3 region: CAYSRGAVGELFF. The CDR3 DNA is TGTGCCTACAGCAGGGGTGCGGTTGGGGAGCTGTTTTTT.

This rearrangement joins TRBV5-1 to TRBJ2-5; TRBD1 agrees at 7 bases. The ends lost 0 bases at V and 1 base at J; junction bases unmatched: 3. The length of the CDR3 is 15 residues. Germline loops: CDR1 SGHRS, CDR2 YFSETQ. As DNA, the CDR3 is TGCGCCAGCAGCTTGGCGGGACAGTTCCAAGAGACCCAGTACTTC. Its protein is CASSLAGQFQETQYF.

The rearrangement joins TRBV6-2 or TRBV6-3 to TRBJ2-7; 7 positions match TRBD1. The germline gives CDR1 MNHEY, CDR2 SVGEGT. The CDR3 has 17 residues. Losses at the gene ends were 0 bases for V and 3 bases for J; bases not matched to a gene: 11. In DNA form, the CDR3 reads TGTGCCAGCAGTTACTCCTCCAACGGGACAGATAACTACGAGCAGTACTTC. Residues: CASSYSSNGTDNYEQYF.

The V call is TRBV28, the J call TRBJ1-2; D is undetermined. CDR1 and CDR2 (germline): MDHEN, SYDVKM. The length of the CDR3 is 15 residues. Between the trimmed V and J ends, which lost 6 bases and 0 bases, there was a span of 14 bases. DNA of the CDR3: TGTGCCAGCAGAAACCGAGGGCTTGCTAACTATGGCTACACCTTC. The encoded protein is CASRNRGLANYGYTF.

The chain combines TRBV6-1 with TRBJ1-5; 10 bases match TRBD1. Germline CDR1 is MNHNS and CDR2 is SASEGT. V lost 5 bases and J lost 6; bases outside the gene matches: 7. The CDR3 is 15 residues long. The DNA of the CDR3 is TGTGCCAGCAGTTGGGGCGGACAGGGGGTTCAGCCCCAGCATTTT. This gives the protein CASSWGGQGVQPQHF.

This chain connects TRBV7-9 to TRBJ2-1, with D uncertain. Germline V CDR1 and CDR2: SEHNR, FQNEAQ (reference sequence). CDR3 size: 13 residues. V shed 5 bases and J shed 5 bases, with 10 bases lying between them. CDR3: CASSERLDNEQFF. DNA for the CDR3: TGTGCCAGCAGCGAGAGACTTGACAATGAGCAGTTCTTC.

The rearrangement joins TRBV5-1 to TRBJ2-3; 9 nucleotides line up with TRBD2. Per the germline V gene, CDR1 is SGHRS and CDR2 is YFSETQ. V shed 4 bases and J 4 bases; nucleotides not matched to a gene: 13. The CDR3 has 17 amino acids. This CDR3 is CASSLGLRGGSPDTQYF. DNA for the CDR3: TGCGCCAGCAGCCTGGGTCTGCGGGGGGGCTCCCCAGATACGCAGTATTTT. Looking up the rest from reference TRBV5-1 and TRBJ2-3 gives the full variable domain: KAGVTQTPRYLIKTRGQQVTLSCSPISGHRSVSWYQQTPGQGLQFLFEYFSETQRNKGNFPGRFSGRQFSNSRSEMNVSTLELGDSALYLCASSLGLRGGSPDTQYFGPGTRLTVL.

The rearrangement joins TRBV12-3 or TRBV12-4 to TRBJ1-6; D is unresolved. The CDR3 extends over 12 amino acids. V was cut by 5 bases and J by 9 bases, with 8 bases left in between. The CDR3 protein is CASSEGSSPLHF. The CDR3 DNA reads TGTGCCAGCAGTGAAGGGAGTTCACCCCTCCACTTT.

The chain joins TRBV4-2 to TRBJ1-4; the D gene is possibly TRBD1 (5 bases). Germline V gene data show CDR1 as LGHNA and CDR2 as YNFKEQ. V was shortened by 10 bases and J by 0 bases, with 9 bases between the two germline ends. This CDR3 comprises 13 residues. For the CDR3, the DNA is TGTGCCATCCGACAGTCAACTAATGAAAAACTGTTTTTT. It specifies CAIRQSTNEKLFF.

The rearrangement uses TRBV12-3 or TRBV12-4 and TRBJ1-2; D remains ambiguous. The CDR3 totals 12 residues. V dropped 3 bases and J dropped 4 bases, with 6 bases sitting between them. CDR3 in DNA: TGTGCCAGCAGTTTTGGAGTCTATGGCTACACCTTC. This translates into CASSFGVYGYTF.

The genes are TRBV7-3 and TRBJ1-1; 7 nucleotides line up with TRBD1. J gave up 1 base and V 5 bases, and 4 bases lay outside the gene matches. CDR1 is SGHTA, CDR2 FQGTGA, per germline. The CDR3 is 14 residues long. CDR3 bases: TGTGCCAGCAGCCAGGGGGGAGAGAACACTGAAGCTTTCTTT. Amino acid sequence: CASSQGGENTEAFF.

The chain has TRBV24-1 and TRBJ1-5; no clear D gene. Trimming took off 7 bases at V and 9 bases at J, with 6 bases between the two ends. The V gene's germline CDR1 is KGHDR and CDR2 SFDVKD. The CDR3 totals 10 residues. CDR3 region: CATRKTPQHF. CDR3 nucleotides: TGTGCCACCAGAAAGACGCCCCAGCATTTT.

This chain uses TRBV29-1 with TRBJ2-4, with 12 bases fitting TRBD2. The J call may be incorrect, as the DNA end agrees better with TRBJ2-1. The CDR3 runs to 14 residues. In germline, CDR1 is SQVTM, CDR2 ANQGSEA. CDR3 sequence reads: CSGRLAGAENIQFF. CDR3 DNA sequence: TGCAGCGGGAGACTAGCGGGGGCCGAAAACATTCAGTTCTTC.

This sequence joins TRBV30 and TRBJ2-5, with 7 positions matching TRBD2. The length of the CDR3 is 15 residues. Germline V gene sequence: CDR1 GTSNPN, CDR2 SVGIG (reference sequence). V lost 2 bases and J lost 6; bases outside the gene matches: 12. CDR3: CAWSPGTIGAKTQYF. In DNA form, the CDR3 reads TGTGCCTGGAGTCCAGGGACTATCGGGGCAAAGACCCAGTACTTC. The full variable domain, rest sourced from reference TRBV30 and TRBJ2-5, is SQTIHQWPATLVQPVGSPLSLECTVEGTSNPNLYWYRQAAGRGLQLLFYSVGIGQISSEVPQNLSASRPQDRQFILSSKKLLLSDSGFYLCAWSPGTIGAKTQYFGPGTRLLVL.

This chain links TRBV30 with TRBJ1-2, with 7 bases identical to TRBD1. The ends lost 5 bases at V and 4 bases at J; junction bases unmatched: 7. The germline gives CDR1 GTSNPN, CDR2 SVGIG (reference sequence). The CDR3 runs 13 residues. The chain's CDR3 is CAWGTGVIYGYTF. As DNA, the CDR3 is TGTGCCTGGGGTACAGGGGTAATCTATGGCTACACCTTC.

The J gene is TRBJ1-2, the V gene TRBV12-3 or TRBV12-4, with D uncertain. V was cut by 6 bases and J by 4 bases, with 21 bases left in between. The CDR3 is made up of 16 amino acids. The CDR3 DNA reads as TGTGCCAGCAGCCTCTTCGAGAAGGACGGAGTCTATGGCTACACCTTC. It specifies CASSLFEKDGVYGYTF.

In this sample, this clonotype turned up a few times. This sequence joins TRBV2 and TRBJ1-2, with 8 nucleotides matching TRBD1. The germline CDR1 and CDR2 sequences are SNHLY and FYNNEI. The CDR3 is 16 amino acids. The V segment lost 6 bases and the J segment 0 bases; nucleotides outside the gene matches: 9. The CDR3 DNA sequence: TGTGCCAGCAGGACCGGGACAGGACGTTCTAACTATGGCTACACCTTC. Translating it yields CASRTGTGRSNYGYTF.